The source of this TCR beta chain is a study of T-cell memory formation after mild COVID-19. About the research overall: TCR clusters were mostly confined to one donor each. Study conclusions and caveats: Memory cells collected pre-infection included some clones that later responded, suggesting cross-reactive memory joined.

TCRdb fed the 5' RACE reads into MiXCR, producing one record per CDR3 protein. The sample lists about 400,000 distinct CDR3 sequences, 20% to 30% seen once, with around 13% in the top ten. Details on this clonotype: Its antigen is as yet unknown.

The ends lost 5 bases at V and 8 bases at J; junction bases unmatched: 14. Germline values: CDR1 SQVTM, CDR2 ANQGSEA. The CDR3 totals 15 residues. The sequence was obtained from an adult woman who had mild COVID-19 (a few samples of this study predate the infection). Cell type and time point are not known. Sequenced material: PBMCs or a T cell subset sorted from them (not recorded which). The chain couples TRBV29-1 to TRBJ2-4, with 8 bases lining up with TRBD2. The CDR3 loop is CSVHGLAEGVDIQYF. CDR3 nucleotides: TGCAGCGTTCACGGACTAGCCGAGGGTGTGGACATTCAGTACTTC.